This T cell receptor beta chain is from a study of T-cell memory formation after mild COVID-19. One entry per CDR3 protein, called by TCRdb with MiXCR from the 5' RACE reads. The sample includes about 150,000 distinct CDR3 sequences, approximately 25% of them seen just once. The germline V gene encodes CDR1 SGHDT and CDR2 YYEEEE. The CDR3 is 15 amino acids. V lost 2 bases, J lost 0 bases, and 9 bases lay in between. The sequenced material came from PBMCs or a T cell subset sorted from them (not recorded which). This sequence was found in an adult woman who had mild COVID-19 (a few samples of this study predate the infection). Cell type and time point are not known. The genes are TRBV5-6 and TRBJ1-5, with D tentatively TRBD1 (5 bases). The CDR3: CASSLGTGSNQPQHF. The CDR3 DNA follows: TGTGCCAGCAGCTTAGGGACGGGTAGCAATCAGCCCCAGCATTTT.